This TCR beta chain was identified during a study of long-term antiretroviral therapy in people with HIV. Study-level results: Subsequent to ART, diversity was augmented yet persisted below that of transplant donor controls.

Concerning this clone: Its target is unknown.

It was in the United States that all participants with HIV were treated. CDR1 and CDR2 from the germline V gene are ENHRY and SYGVKD. This CDR3 is built from 15 residues. The trim removed 6 bases at V and 10 bases at J, leaving 8 bases unmatched. The assay used was immunoSEQ (version v3.0), run at survey level. Sequenced by immunoSEQ multiplex PCR; TCRdb stores in-frame clones only, minus some. The sample holds about 20,000 clones, roughly nine tenths seen once. This rearrangement joins TRBV10-3 to TRBJ1-6; 11 bases map to TRBD1. Sequences were derived from unsorted PBMCs, sampled approximately 4.5 years before starting antiretroviral therapy. The receptor was derived from a woman younger than 45 with HIV. The DNA for the CDR3 is TGTGCCATCAGGGGGGACAGGGGGGACGGATCACCCCTCCACTTT. As protein: CAIRGDRGDGSPLHF.